This entry concerns a single T cell receptor beta chain. Antigen unknown. Attachment of unique molecular identifiers to individual cDNA molecules was performed. TCRdb reprocessed the 5' RACE reads with MiXCR, giving one entry per CDR3 protein. The sample yields tens of thousands of distinct CDR3 sequences, approximately 10% seen once. The sample comes from a study of early T cells in non-severe SARS-CoV-2 infection. Study-level background: Unsorted whole blood bulk RNA was sequenced, with unpaired chains.

From germline, CDR1 is SGHTA and CDR2 FQGTGA. Trimming stripped 0 bases from V and 6 bases from J, with 9 bases between. The CDR3 runs 13 residues. Study results and limitations: Reliance on VDJdb matching favored anti-spike CD8 responses; private and CD4 specificities were missed.

This chain uses TRBV7-3 with TRBJ2-7, with D uncertain. The sample in question was whole blood, obtained at baseline. The receptor's source is an adult who was a healthcare worker with PCR-confirmed SARS-CoV-2 infection or an uninfected control (not recorded which). CDR3: CASSLTDQGEQYF. The CDR3 region has the DNA TGTGCCAGCAGCTTAACCGATCAAGGCGAGCAGTACTTC.